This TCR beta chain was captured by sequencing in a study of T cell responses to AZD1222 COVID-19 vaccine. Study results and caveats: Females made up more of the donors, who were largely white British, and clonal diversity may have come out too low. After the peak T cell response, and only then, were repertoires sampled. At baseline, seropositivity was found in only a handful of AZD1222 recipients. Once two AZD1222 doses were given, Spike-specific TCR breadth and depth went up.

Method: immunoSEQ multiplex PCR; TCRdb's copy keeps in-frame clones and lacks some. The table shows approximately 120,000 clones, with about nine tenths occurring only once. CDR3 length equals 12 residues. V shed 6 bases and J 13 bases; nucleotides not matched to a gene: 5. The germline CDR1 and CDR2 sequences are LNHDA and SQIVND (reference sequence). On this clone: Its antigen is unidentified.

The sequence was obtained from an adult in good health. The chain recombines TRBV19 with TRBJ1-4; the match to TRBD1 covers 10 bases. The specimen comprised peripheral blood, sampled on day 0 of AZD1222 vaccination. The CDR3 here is CASSGQGGGLFF. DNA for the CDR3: TGTGCCAGTAGCGGACAGGGGGGTGGACTGTTTTTT.